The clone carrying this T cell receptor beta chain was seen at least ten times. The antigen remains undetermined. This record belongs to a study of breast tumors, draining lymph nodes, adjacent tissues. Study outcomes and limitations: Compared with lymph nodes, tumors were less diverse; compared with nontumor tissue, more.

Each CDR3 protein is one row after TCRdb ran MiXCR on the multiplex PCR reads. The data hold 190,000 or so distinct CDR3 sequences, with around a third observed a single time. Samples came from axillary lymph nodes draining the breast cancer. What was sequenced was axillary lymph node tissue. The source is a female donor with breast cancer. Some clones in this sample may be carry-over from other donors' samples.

The CDR3 region is CASSLTPSTNYGYTF. For the CDR3, the DNA is TGTGCCAGCAGCTTAACGCCGAGTACTAACTATGGCTACACCTTC. This chain uses TRBV7-3 with TRBJ1-2; D remains unclear. This CDR3 has 15 amino acids. CDR1 SGHTA and CDR2 FQGTGA come from the germline V gene. V was cut by 0 bases and J by 0 bases, with 8 bases left in between.